Listed below are T cell receptor beta chains from one sample, sequenced in a study of tumor-infiltrating lymphocytes in localized non-small cell lung cancer. Some clones are missing from TCRdb's copy, which holds only in-frame ones; the method was immunoSEQ multiplex PCR. Among roughly 9,100 clones listed, about 77% were seen once. The source material was uninvolved lung tissue not adjacent to the tumor. The receptor set was obtained from a human donor with non-small cell lung cancer. CDR3s include the opening cysteine and the closing phenylalanine or tryptophan.

TRBV5-5,CASSLDQGAGEKLFF
TRBV9,CASSARGGGNSPLHF
TRBV6-5,CASSYSGPPMNTEAFF
TRBV9,CASKRADTNTGELFF
TRBV6-1,CASSRTGGKTEAFF
TRBV18,CASSPSGQAQLGNQPQHF
TRBV5-1,CASSMGQVEDTQYF
TRBV2,CASSPRTQGYEQYF
TRBV9,CASSVGLEATIYGYTF
TRBV2,CASSVRSEGNIQYF
TRBV5-1,CASSLILAGASTDTQYF
TRBV4-2,CASSQDGAGGRFF
TRBV19,CASSISGGTAATYTF
TRBV6-5,CASSYAIQGNSPLHF
TRBV5-1,CASSFTGYGYTF
TRBV7-3,CASSLQGGGDSPLHF
TRBV30,CAWSGLRQDWRTDTQYF
TRBV6-5,CASSPGTGNYGYTF
TRBV7-9,CASSPSGGFNNEQFF
TRBV2,CASSLEGFLSGNTIYF
TRBV2,CASRGQIYEQYF
TRBV9,CASSPIPGTGYTIYF
TRBV30,CAWSVWGAGEKLFF
TRBV4-1,CASSHLGAGGPTGELFF
TRBV11-2,CASSFGVTNEKLFF
TRBV27,CASSPGFYEQYF
TRBV2,CATEGMNTEAFF
TRBV7-9,CASSLAGFNQPQHF
TRBV5-6,CASSLPETRQYF
TRBV7-3,CASSLGPGGTQYF
TRBV10-3,CAISERAGGVSPLHF
TRBV6-6,CASTNESGSGYTF
TRBV19,CASSISQGWSSPLHF
TRBV11-3,CASSFRTDTQYF
TRBV4-2,CASSQDGSRGGYTF
TRBV6-6,CASSYFGLNTEAFF
TRBV19,CATQTGRDTDTQYF
TRBV19,CASSITADPNEQFF
TRBV9,CASSAYSVAGISSDTQYF
TRBV7-9,CASSPGAGKAPNYGYTF
TRBV19,CASSQDRGSTDTQYF
TRBV5-1,CASSLTGAKNIQYF
TRBV5-8,CASSFRGSSYNSPLHF
TRBV30,CAWSRQNQPQHF
TRBV19,CASSGAGVDKFYGYTF
TRBV7-8,CASSLAFQETQYF
TRBV5-1,CASSDSSGANVLTF
TRBV23-1,CASSQSAGARGYTF
TRBV6-5,CASSYSLGARNSPLHF